This TCR beta chain is from a study of cytotoxic CD8 clonotypes in ibrutinib-treated CLL. Study-wide background: For this cohort, patients were ten to twelve relapsed/refractory and some 15 treatment-naive, while some 18 were IGHV unmutated.

This CDR3 has 15 residues. Trimming removed 5 bases at V and 1 base at J, with 15 bases between. CDR1 is LNHDA and CDR2 is SQIVND in the germline V gene (reference sequence). Assay used: immunoSEQ multiplex PCR; TCRdb lists only in-frame clones, some missing. Of over 25,000 clones listed, about three fifths are singletons. The receptor comes from a human donor with chronic lymphocytic leukemia. Here the sequenced sample was PBMCs, taken before ibrutinib treatment. The rearrangement joins TRBV19 to TRBJ2-7; D could derive from TRBD1 or TRBD2 (6 bases each). The CDR3 nucleotides are TGTGCCAGTAGTCCTCGCACGGGGGCTTCCTACGAGCAGTACTTC. Protein sequence: CASSPRTGASYEQYF.